This is a list of T cell receptor beta chains from one sample in a study of T cells after yellow fever vaccination. TCRdb ran MiXCR on the 5' RACE reads and lists one entry per CDR3 protein. The table lists 600,000 to 750,000 distinct CDR3 sequences, about 12% of them singletons, with just under 15% in the top ten. Material: PBMCs, obtained on the day of the yellow fever booster vaccination. These receptors originate from a man between 25 and 39 years old who received the YFV17D yellow fever vaccine. The CDR3 runs from the conserved cysteine through the conserved F or W. D genes are given only for firm matches. Clone size is given for some rows only: seen once, a few or many times, or a class if the clone is expanded.

v_gene	d_gene	j_gene	abundance	CDR3nt	CDR3aa
TRBV7-2	TRBD1	TRBJ1-4	few	TGTGCCAGCAGCCCAACCCAGGGGGCAATTGAAAAACTGTTTTTT	CASSPTQGAIEKLFF
TRBV7-2	TRBD2	TRBJ2-7	-	TGTGCCAGCAGCTTCCGGGAGGGCCACGAGCAGTACTTC	CASSFREGHEQYF
TRBV9	-	TRBJ2-2	many	TGTGCCAGCAGCGTATACAGCACCGGGGAGCTGTTTTTT	CASSVYSTGELFF
TRBV6-2/TRBV6-3	-	TRBJ2-1	-	TGTGCCAGCAGTTACTCGCCTAAATCCTTATACAATGAGCAGTTCTTC	CASSYSPKSLYNEQFF
TRBV24-1	-	TRBJ2-1	few	TGTGCCACCAGTGATACCTACAGGGACCCCAATGAGCAGTTCTTC	CATSDTYRDPNEQFF
TRBV15	-	TRBJ1-1	-	TGTGCCACCAGCAGACCTGGGACAATGAACACTGAAGCTTTCTTT	CATSRPGTMNTEAFF
TRBV27	TRBD2	TRBJ2-7	many	TGTGCCAGCACCCGACTAGCGGGAGGGGGCTACGAGCAGTACTTC	CASTRLAGGGYEQYF
TRBV20-1	TRBD1	TRBJ1-5	-	TGCAGTGCTAGAGGTTTCGGGACAGGTCAGCCCCAGCATTTT	CSARGFGTGQPQHF
TRBV28	-	TRBJ2-1	few	TGTGCCAGCAGTCTGACCCGAAAGGCGTTCTTC	CASSLTRKAFF
TRBV9	TRBD2	TRBJ2-3	-	TGTGCCAGCAGCGCCCCAGCGGGAAATACGCAGTATTTT	CASSAPAGNTQYF
TRBV24-1	-	TRBJ2-6	few	TGTGCCACCAGTGATTCAAAGCAGGGGGCCAACGTCCTGACTTTC	CATSDSKQGANVLTF
TRBV10-3	-	TRBJ1-1	few	TGTGCCATCTACGGGGGCAGGGACACTGAAGCTTTCTTT	CAIYGGRDTEAFF
TRBV30	-	TRBJ2-1	-	TGTGCCTGGGGGGACTCGAACAATGAGCAGTTCTTC	CAWGDSNNEQFF
TRBV4-1	TRBD2	TRBJ2-3	-	TGCGCCAGCAGCCTTGGGGTCGCTAGCGGGACAATTGATACGCAGTATTTT	CASSLGVASGTIDTQYF
TRBV10-3	TRBD1	TRBJ2-7	-	TGTGCCATCAGCGGGGACAGATACTACGAGCAGTACTTC	CAISGDRYYEQYF
TRBV3-1	-	TRBJ1-5	few	TGTGCCAGCAGCCAGGGACAAAATCAGCCCCAGCATTTT	CASSQGQNQPQHF
TRBV18	-	TRBJ2-7	-	TGTGCCAGCTCACCAGGTTCTGATATGGGCGAGCAGTACTTC	CASSPGSDMGEQYF
TRBV5-1	TRBD1	TRBJ2-7	many	TGCGCCAGCAGCTATATGACAGGGGGCAACGAGCAGTACTTC	CASSYMTGGNEQYF
TRBV20-1	-	TRBJ2-7	many	TGCAGTGCACAGTCCTACGAGCAGTACTTC	CSAQSYEQYF
TRBV7-6	-	TRBJ2-7	-	TGTGCCAGCAGCGACCGGCCGGGGCCCTACGAGCAGTACTTC	CASSDRPGPYEQYF
TRBV19	TRBD2	TRBJ2-7	-	TGTGCCAGTAGCGCGGGAGGGGAGCAGTACTTC	CASSAGGEQYF
TRBV7-9	TRBD1	TRBJ2-1	-	TGTGCCAGCAGCTTAAGACAGGGCCTTGGGGATGAGCAGTTCTTC	CASSLRQGLGDEQFF
TRBV12-3/TRBV12-4	-	TRBJ2-3	-	TGTGCCAGCAGCCCCGGAAGGAGTTGGACAGATACGCAGTATTTT	CASSPGRSWTDTQYF
TRBV5-6	-	TRBJ2-2	-	TGTGCCAGCAGCTTGACAGGACTGAACACCGGGGAGCTGTTTTTT	CASSLTGLNTGELFF
TRBV11-3	-	TRBJ2-7	-	TGTGCCAGCAGTCTAGAGGAAACTTACGAGCAGTACTTC	CASSLEETYEQYF
TRBV7-2	-	TRBJ2-4	few	TGTGCCAGCAGCTCGCAGGGGACCTTAGCCAAAAACATTCAGTACTTC	CASSSQGTLAKNIQYF
TRBV20-1	-	TRBJ1-1	few	TGCAGTGCTAGAGACCCCCGCAGGGGTCTCACGCTCACGAACACTGAAGCTTTCTTT	CSARDPRRGLTLTNTEAFF
TRBV7-8	TRBD1	TRBJ2-5	-	TGTGCCAGCAGCCCAGGGGGACAGCAAGAGACCCAGTACTTC	CASSPGGQQETQYF
TRBV14	-	TRBJ1-5	few	TGTGCCAGCAGCCAAGAAGAGGGCGGCCAGGGTCTAACTAATCAGCCCCAGCATTTT	CASSQEEGGQGLTNQPQHF
TRBV30	-	TRBJ2-1	few	TGTGCCTGGAGAGGGGCCCGGGATAAGGAGCAGTTCTTC	CAWRGARDKEQFF
TRBV7-9	TRBD1	TRBJ1-1	few	TGTGCCAGCAGCCCATCCGGGACAGGGCATATGAACACTGAAGCTTTCTTT	CASSPSGTGHMNTEAFF
TRBV20-1	-	TRBJ2-2	few	TGCAGTGCTAGTCGGTTGGGGGCCCCGAGCGGGGAGCTGTTTTTT	CSASRLGAPSGELFF
TRBV7-2	-	TRBJ2-7	few	TGTGCCAGCAGCCCATTTAATCTGGCCATCAACGAGCAGTACTTC	CASSPFNLAINEQYF
TRBV20-1	-	TRBJ1-2	once	TGCAGTGCTAGTCAATCCCCGGTTCGGCAACATGGCTACACCTTC	CSASQSPVRQHGYTF
TRBV20-1	-	TRBJ1-2	few	TGCAGTGCTAGTAGAGGGTCAGACTATGGCTACACCTTC	CSASRGSDYGYTF
TRBV7-9	-	TRBJ2-5	many	TGTGCCAGCAGCACACGACTACCTAGTCGACAAGAGACCCAGTACTTC	CASSTRLPSRQETQYF
TRBV4-3	-	TRBJ2-3	few	TGCGCCAGCAGCCAGCACCTTCCCGGGACCAGCACAGATACGCAGTATTTT	CASSQHLPGTSTDTQYF
TRBV25-1	-	TRBJ1-2	-	TGTGCCAGCAGTGAACAGGGATCTAACTATGGCTACACCTTC	CASSEQGSNYGYTF
TRBV29-1	TRBD1	TRBJ2-1	few	TGCAGCGTTGAAGGGACAGGACAGGCCAATGAGCAGTTCTTC	CSVEGTGQANEQFF
TRBV9	TRBD2	TRBJ2-3	few	TGTGCCAGCAGCGTAGTAGGACTAGCGGGAGGGTTCACAGATACGCAGTATTTT	CASSVVGLAGGFTDTQYF
TRBV9	-	TRBJ2-1	-	TGTGCCAGCAGCGTGGACCTCTCCTACAATGAGCAGTTCTTC	CASSVDLSYNEQFF
TRBV7-8	-	TRBJ2-1	many	TGTGCCAGCAGCCTAGGGGTTGGGTATGAGCAGTTCTTC	CASSLGVGYEQFF
TRBV12-3/TRBV12-4	-	TRBJ1-1	few	TGTGCCAGCAGGCAAATTGAGAACACTGAAGCTTTCTTT	CASRQIENTEAFF
TRBV28	TRBD2	TRBJ2-1	-	TGTGCCAGCAGTATAGCGGGACTAGGGTTAAAGAATGAGCAGTTCTTC	CASSIAGLGLKNEQFF
TRBV10-2	-	TRBJ2-3	-	TGCGCCAGCGGGGAGGCAACCTCGACTAGCACAGATACGCAGTATTTT	CASGEATSTSTDTQYF
TRBV6-5	-	TRBJ2-1	-	TGTGCCAGCAGTTACTCCTTACAGGACAGTAGAAAGTTCTTC	CASSYSLQDSRKFF
TRBV12-3/TRBV12-4	-	TRBJ1-1	few	TGTGCCAGCAGTTTAGGACCGGGACCGGTGAACACTGAAGCTTTCTTT	CASSLGPGPVNTEAFF
TRBV7-3	-	TRBJ2-3	few	TGTGCCAGCAGCTTAACTTCGGGACTGGTGACTTATACGCAGTATTTT	CASSLTSGLVTYTQYF
TRBV19	-	TRBJ1-5	-	TGTGCCAGTAGTACGAACAGGGAAATTCAGCCCCAGCATTTT	CASSTNREIQPQHF
TRBV15	-	TRBJ2-1	-	TGTGCCACCAGCAGAGAGGCACTCGTGACCAATGAGCAGTTCTTC	CATSREALVTNEQFF
TRBV18	-	TRBJ2-3	few	TGTGCCAGCTCACCACCGAATCCGGGGCCTAAGGCAGATACGCAGTATTTT	CASSPPNPGPKADTQYF
TRBV4-2	-	TRBJ1-5	many	TGTGCCAGCAGCCAAGCCTCCAGCTCATATAGCAATCAGCCCCAGCATTTT	CASSQASSSYSNQPQHF
TRBV12-3/TRBV12-4	-	TRBJ2-1	-	TGTGCCAGCTCGGAATCCTACAATGAGCAGTTCTTC	CASSESYNEQFF
TRBV12-3/TRBV12-4	-	TRBJ2-7	-	TGTGCCAGCACCCCTCAGGTGGGCGCCCACGAGCAGTACTTC	CASTPQVGAHEQYF
TRBV29-1	TRBD2	TRBJ2-5	few	TGCAGCGTTGCCGCGGGAGACCGGGAGACCCAGTACTTC	CSVAAGDRETQYF
TRBV20-1	TRBD1	TRBJ1-1	-	TGCAGTGCTAGAAAGGGGGCACCGAACACTGAAGCTTTCTTT	CSARKGAPNTEAFF
TRBV7-9	-	TRBJ2-1	few	TGTGCCAGCAGCTTAGCTTCACTCGACAAGTTCTTC	CASSLASLDKFF
TRBV14	-	TRBJ1-2	few	TGTGCCAGCAGCCAAGTTCAGGGCCAGGCCTATGGCTACACCTTC	CASSQVQGQAYGYTF
TRBV6-5	-	TRBJ2-7	many	TGTGCCAGCACCGATGATGGGGGGCAGTACTTC	CASTDDGGQYF